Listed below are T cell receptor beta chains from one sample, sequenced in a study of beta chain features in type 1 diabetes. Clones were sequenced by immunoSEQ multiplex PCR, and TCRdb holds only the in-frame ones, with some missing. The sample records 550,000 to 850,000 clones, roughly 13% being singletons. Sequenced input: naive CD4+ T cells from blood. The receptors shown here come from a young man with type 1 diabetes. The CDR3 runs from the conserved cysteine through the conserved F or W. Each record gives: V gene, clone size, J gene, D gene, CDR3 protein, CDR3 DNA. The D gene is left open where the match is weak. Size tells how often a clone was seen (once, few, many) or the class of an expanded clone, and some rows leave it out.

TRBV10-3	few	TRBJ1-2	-	CAISAQIGNYGYTF	TGTGCCATCAGCGCCCAGATAGGAAACTATGGCTACACCTTC
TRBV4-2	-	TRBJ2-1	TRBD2	CASSPSSTSGGAVPLDEQFF	TGTGCCAGCAGCCCCTCATCGACTAGCGGGGGGGCTGTTCCCTTAGATGAGCAGTTCTTC
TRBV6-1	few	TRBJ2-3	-	CASQAVWGTDTQYF	TGTGCCAGCCAGGCCGTTTGGGGCACAGATACGCAGTATTTT
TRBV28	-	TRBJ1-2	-	CASSWPGLESNVNYGYTF	TGTGCCAGCAGTTGGCCGGGACTGGAGTCTAATGTTAACTATGGCTACACCTTC
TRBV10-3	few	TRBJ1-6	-	CAISEGGNSPLHF	TGTGCCATCAGTGAAGGGGGGAATTCACCCCTCCACTTT
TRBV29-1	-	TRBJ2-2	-	CSVAPNTGELFF	TGCAGCGTCGCCCCGAACACCGGGGAGCTGTTTTTT
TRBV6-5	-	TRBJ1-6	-	CASRLENGGSPLHF	TGTGCCAGCAGGCTTGAGAATGGAGGATCACCCCTCCACTTT
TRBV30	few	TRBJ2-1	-	CAWSRSRVFGGADPTYHEQFF	TGTGCCTGGAGCCGCTCTAGAGTGTTCGGGGGCGCGGATCCGACGTACCATGAGCAGTTCTTC
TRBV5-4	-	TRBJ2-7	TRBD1	CASSIGPGQGADEQYF	TGTGCCAGCAGCATCGGGCCGGGACAGGGGGCAGACGAGCAGTACTTC
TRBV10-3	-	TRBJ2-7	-	CAISESASGAHYEQYF	TGTGCCATCAGTGAGTCGGCCTCGGGGGCCCACTACGAGCAGTACTTC
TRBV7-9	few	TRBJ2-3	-	CASSPRRGLSTTFTDTQYF	TGTGCCAGCAGCCCGCGCAGGGGACTTTCTACGACCTTCACAGATACGCAGTATTTT